The 14 T cell receptor beta chains in this list originate from one sample, sequenced in a study of technical replicates of blood from a few donors. The repertoire was sequenced with immunoSEQ multiplex PCR; TCRdb's copy has only in-frame clones and lacks some. Among around 50,000 clones listed, around 90% were seen once. The sample taken for sequencing was PBMCs. The receptors stem from a human donor in good health. Some clones in this sample may be carry-over from other donors' samples.

The chain is built from TRBV5-6 and TRBJ2-5; TRBD2 matches at 12 bases. Trimming took 2 bases from V and 5 from J; bases not matched to a gene: 4. CDR1 SGHDT and CDR2 YYEEEE come from the germline V gene. CDR3 length: 15 residues. DNA for the CDR3: TGTGCCAGCAGCTTACGACTAGCGGGAGCGGAGACCCAGTACTTC. As protein: CASSLRLAGAETQYF.

This rearrangement joins TRBV11-2 to TRBJ1-2; D is possibly TRBD1 (6 bases). Germline V gives CDR1 SGHAT, CDR2 FQNNGV. This CDR3 spans 13 amino acids. Trimming pared 5 bases from V and 7 bases from J, leaving 14 bases between. CDR3: CASSRGGNGGYTF. The CDR3 DNA reads as TGTGCCAGCAGCAGGGGGGGGAATGGTGGCTACACCTTC.

The V and J genes are TRBV4-2 and TRBJ2-1; 9 bases are a match to TRBD2. This CDR3 spans 15 amino acids. CDR1 is LGHNA and CDR2 is YNFKEQ in the germline V gene. Trimming removed 0 bases from V and 10 bases from J; junction bases left unmatched: 7. This CDR3 is CASSQDLAGGHEQFF. Written as DNA, the CDR3 is TGTGCCAGCAGCCAAGATTTGGCGGGAGGGCACGAGCAGTTCTTC.

The chain combines TRBV2 with TRBJ1-6, with D possibly matching TRBD1 (5 bases). CDR1 and CDR2 from the germline V gene are SNHLY and FYNNEI. The V end was cut by 6 bases, the J end by 6 bases, with 9 bases between. CDR3 length: 13 residues. The CDR3 DNA reads as TGTGCCAGCAGAGACAGAACTAATTCACCCCTCCACTTT. Amino acids: CASRDRTNSPLHF.

The rearrangement joins TRBV5-1 to TRBJ2-7; D perhaps matches TRBD1 (6 bases). CDR3 size: 12 residues. Germline CDR1 SGHRS, CDR2 YFSETQ. The ends were cut back, 5 bases at V and 3 bases at J, with 9 bases in the middle. The CDR3: CASSLTGYEQYF. CDR3 DNA sequence: TGCGCCAGCAGTTTGACAGGCTACGAGCAGTACTTC.

This clone was seen just once. This chain links TRBV4-3 with TRBJ2-5; 10 bases line up with TRBD2. Germline CDR1 and CDR2: LGHNA and YSLEER. The CDR3 has 15 amino acids. J was trimmed by 4 bases and V by 2 bases; bases with no gene match: 4. CDR3 sequence reads: CASSQNLAGGETQYF. The CDR3 DNA follows: TGCGCCAGCAGCCAAAATTTAGCGGGAGGAGAGACCCAGTACTTC.

The rearrangement uses TRBV7-2 and TRBJ1-6; a weak D match, TRBD1 (5 bases). The CDR3 runs 16 residues. Germline CDR1 reads SGHTA; CDR2 reads FQGNSA. V lost 1 base to trimming and J lost 7 bases, with 14 bases between them. The CDR3 coding sequence is TGTGCCAGCAGCTTAGGTAGGCTTGCAGGGAATTCACCCCTCCACTTT. This sequence encodes CASSLGRLAGNSPLHF.

The V gene is TRBV2, the J gene TRBJ2-3; 12 nucleotides align to TRBD2. The CDR3 has 21 amino acids. After removal of 8 bases from V and 0 bases from J, the junction contained 21 bases not matched to a gene. Germline V gene data show CDR1 as SNHLY and CDR2 as FYNNEI. This CDR3 is CASGGGSGQRTSGTSTDTQYF. DNA for the CDR3: TGTGCCAGCGGGGGGGGGTCGGGACAGAGGACTAGCGGGACTAGCACAGATACGCAGTATTTT. Complete variable domain (other parts from reference TRBV2 and TRBJ2-3): EPEVTQTPSHQVTQMGQEVILRCVPISNHLYFYWYRQILGQKVEFLVSFYNNEISEKSEIFDDQFSVERPDGSNFTLKIRSTKLEDSAMYFCASGGGSGQRTSGTSTDTQYFGPGTRLTVL.

The chain links TRBV9 to TRBJ2-1; 8 nucleotides align to TRBD1. Trimming cost V 0 bases and J 9 bases; bases outside gene matches: 2. Germline CDR1 SGDLS, CDR2 YYNGEE. The CDR3 has 13 residues. The CDR3 DNA reads TGTGCCAGCAGCGTAGAAGGACAGGGTGAGCAGTTCTTC. Its protein is CASSVEGQGEQFF.

V usage is TRBV5-6 and J usage is TRBJ1-3, with 8 nucleotides matching TRBD1. After removal of 5 bases from V and 1 base from J, the junction contained 2 bases not matched to a gene. The length of the CDR3 is 14 residues. CDR1 is SGHDT and CDR2 is YYEEEE in the germline V gene. Written as DNA, the CDR3 is TGTGCCAGCAGGGACAGGGCTTCTGGAAACACCATATATTTT. This sequence encodes CASRDRASGNTIYF. The entire variable domain, with the rest obtained from reference TRBV5-6 and TRBJ1-3, is as follows: DAGVTQSPTHLIKTRGQQVTLRCSPKSGHDTVSWYQQALGQGPQFIFQYYEEEERQRGNFPDRFSGHQFPNYSSELNVNALLLGDSALYLCASRDRASGNTIYFGEGSWLTVV.

The J gene is TRBJ2-4, the V gene TRBV5-4, with 14 bases matching TRBD2. Looked up from germline, CDR1 is SGHNT and CDR2 is YYREEE (reference sequence). This CDR3 region has 18 residues. V trimming: 3 bases; J trimming: 0 bases; junction bases outside the gene matches: 5. The CDR3 protein is CASSSGTSGGLAKNIQYF. CDR3 DNA: TGTGCCAGCAGCTCAGGGACTAGCGGGGGACTAGCCAAAAACATTCAGTACTTC.

CDR3 region: CASTGDRAKNEQYF. For the CDR3, the DNA is TGTGCCAGCACCGGAGACAGGGCTAAGAACGAGCAGTACTTC. The chain links TRBV6-1 to TRBJ2-7; the match to TRBD1 covers 7 bases. The CDR3 has 14 amino acids. The junction had 11 bases not matched to a gene; V was cut back by 7 bases and J by 5 bases. Germline V gene lookup returns CDR1 MNHNS and CDR2 SASEGT.

The chain carries TRBV12-5 and TRBJ2-2; 8 bases are a match to TRBD2. Germline V lookup: CDR1 LGHNT, CDR2 FRNRAP. CDR3 length: 16 amino acids. V was pared by 1 base and J by 1 base, with 2 bases of the junction left unmatched. The CDR3 region is CASGLALAVNTGELFF. CDR3 nucleotides: TGTGCTAGTGGTTTGGCACTAGCGGTGAACACCGGGGAGCTGTTTTTT.

This chain uses TRBV11-3 with TRBJ1-2; TRBD1 matches at 8 bases. The CDR3 runs to 14 residues. With 0 bases clipped from V and 8 bases from J, the junction kept 5 bases outside the gene matches. Germline CDR1 is SGHNT and CDR2 is YENEEA. CDR3 residues: CASSLDGTGVGYTF. The CDR3 region has the DNA TGTGCCAGCAGCTTAGACGGGACAGGAGTCGGCTACACCTTC.